Sequencing of this T cell receptor (beta chain) was carried out in a study of T cell repertoires in cytomegalovirus infection. General observations from the study: Of the TCR beta families, the public ones yielded a cumulative frequency that identified carriers of CMV plus the relevant HLA.

TCRdb re-analysed the reads in MiXCR, keeping a single row per CDR3 protein. The profile shows about 360,000 distinct CDR3 sequences, around 18% of them singletons. The germline V gene has CDR1 SGHRS and CDR2 YFSETQ. Between the trimmed V and J ends, which lost 3 bases and 1 base, there was a span of 10 bases. CDR3 size: 15 residues. This clonotype appeared a few times. Its antigen is unknown. V usage is TRBV5-1 and J usage is TRBJ2-2; D may be TRBD2 (6 bases). The sequenced sample consisted of PBMCs. This receptor was identified in a human donor in good health (CMV status not recorded). Some clones in this sample may be carry-over from other donors' samples. CDR3 sequence reads: CASSYGTQNTGELFF. Here the CDR3 DNA reads TGCGCCAGCAGCTACGGGACTCAGAACACCGGGGAGCTGTTTTTT.